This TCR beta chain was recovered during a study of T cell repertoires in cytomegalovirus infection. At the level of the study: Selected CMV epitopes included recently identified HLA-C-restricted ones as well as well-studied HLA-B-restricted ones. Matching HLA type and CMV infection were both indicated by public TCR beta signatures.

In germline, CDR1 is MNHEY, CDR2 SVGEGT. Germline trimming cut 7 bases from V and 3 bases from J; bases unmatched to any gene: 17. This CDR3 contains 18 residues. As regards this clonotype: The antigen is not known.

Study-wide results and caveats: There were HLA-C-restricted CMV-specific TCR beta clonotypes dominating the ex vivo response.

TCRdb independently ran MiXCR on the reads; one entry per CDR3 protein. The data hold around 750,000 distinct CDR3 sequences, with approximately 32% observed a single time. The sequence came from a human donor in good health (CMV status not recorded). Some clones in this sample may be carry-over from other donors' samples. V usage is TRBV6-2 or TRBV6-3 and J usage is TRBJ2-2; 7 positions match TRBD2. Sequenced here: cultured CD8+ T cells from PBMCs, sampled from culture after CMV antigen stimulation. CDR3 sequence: CASTDPYGGGEDTGELFF. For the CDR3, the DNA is TGTGCCAGCACCGATCCTTACGGGGGAGGGGAAGACACCGGGGAGCTGTTTTTT.